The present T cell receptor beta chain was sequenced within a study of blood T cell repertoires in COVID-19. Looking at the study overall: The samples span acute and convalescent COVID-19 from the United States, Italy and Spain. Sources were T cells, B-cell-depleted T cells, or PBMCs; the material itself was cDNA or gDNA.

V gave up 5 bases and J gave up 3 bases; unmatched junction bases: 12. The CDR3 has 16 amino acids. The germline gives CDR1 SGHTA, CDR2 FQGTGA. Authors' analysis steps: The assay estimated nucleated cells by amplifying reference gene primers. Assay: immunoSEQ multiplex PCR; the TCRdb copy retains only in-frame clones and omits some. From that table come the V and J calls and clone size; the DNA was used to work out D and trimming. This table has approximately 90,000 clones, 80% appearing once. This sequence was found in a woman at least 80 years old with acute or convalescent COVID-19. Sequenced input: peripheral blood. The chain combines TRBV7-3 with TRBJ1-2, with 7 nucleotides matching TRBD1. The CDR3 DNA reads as TGTGCCAGCAGCCCCCAGGGGGGCGTATCTCACTATGGCTACACCTTC. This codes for CASSPQGGVSHYGYTF.